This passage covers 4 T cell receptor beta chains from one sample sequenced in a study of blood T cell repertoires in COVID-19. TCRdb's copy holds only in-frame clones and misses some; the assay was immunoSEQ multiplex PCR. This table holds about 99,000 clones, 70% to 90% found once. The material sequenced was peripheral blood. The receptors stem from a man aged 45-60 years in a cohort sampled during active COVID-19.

This chain's CDR3 is CASSYGQGDNEQFF. CDR3 nucleotides: TGTGCCAGCAGCTACGGACAGGGAGACAATGAGCAGTTCTTC. The chain carries TRBV7-6 and TRBJ2-1; 8 nucleotides align to TRBD1. Germline V gene lookup returns CDR1 SGHVS and CDR2 FNYEAQ. The CDR3 length is 14 residues. V shed 4 bases, J shed 5 bases, and the junction held 4 bases outside the gene matches.

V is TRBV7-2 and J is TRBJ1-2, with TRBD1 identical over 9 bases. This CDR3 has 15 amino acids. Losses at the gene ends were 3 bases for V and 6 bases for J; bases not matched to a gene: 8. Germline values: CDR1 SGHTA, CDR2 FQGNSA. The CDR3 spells CASSFDRGIEDGYTF. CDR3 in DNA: TGTGCCAGCAGCTTTGACAGGGGGATAGAGGATGGCTACACCTTC. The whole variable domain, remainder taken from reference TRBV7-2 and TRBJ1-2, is GAGVSQSPSNKVTEKGKDVELRCDPISGHTALYWYRQSLGQGLEFLIYFQGNSAPDKSGLPSDRFSAERTGGSVSTLTIQRTQQEDSAVYLCASSFDRGIEDGYTFGSGTRLTVV.

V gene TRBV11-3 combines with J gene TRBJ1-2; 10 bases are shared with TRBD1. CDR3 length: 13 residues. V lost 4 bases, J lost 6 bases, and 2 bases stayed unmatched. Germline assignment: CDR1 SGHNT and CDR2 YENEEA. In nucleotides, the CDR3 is TGTGCCAGCAGCTCGGACAGGGGGAATGGCTACACCTTC. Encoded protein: CASSSDRGNGYTF.

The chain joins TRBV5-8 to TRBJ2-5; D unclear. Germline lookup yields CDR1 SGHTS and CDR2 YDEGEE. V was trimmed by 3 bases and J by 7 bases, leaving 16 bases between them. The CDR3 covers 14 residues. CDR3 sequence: CASSYQVTVGTQYF. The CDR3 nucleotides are TGTGCCAGCAGCTATCAGGTCACGGTGGGGACCCAGTACTTC.